This T cell receptor beta chain was recovered during a study of blood T cell repertoires in COVID-19. CDR3 length: 13 amino acids. Germline V gives CDR1 WSHSY, CDR2 SAAADI. The V end lost 8 bases, the J end lost 1 base, and 12 bases lay between the germline ends. The data were produced by immunoSEQ multiplex PCR, yet TCRdb's version contains in-frame clones alone and is incomplete. The sample holds around 170,000 clones, less than 90% seen once. V gene TRBV10-2 combines with J gene TRBJ2-7; D ambiguous. The sequenced sample was peripheral blood. This TCR derives from a woman aged 40 to 50 with acute or convalescent COVID-19. This CDR3 is CASRSVTSYEQYF. CDR3 in DNA: TGCGCCAGCCGATCGGTGACTTCCTACGAGCAGTACTTC.